This T cell receptor (beta chain) was recorded in a study of blood T cell repertoires in COVID-19. Assay used: immunoSEQ multiplex PCR; TCRdb lists only in-frame clones, some missing. The sample includes a few hundred thousand clones, about nine tenths seen only once; the top ten take about 2.2%. Germline V CDR1 and CDR2: MNHEY, SVGAGI. CDR3 size: 11 residues. Trimming took off 7 bases at V and 9 bases at J, with 12 bases between the two ends. The sample consisted of peripheral blood. This sequence joins TRBV6-5 and TRBJ2-5; TRBD2 might be the D (6 bases). This TCR came from a woman aged 45-65 years who had recovered from COVID-19. The CDR3 protein is CASTHGGPQYF. The CDR3 coding sequence is TGTGCCAGCACCCACGGGGGTCCCCAGTACTTC.